One TCR beta chain is described in this entry. What it binds is not known. This sample is part of a study of lymphopenia after photon versus proton radiotherapy. Study-wide points: Post-nadir diversity loss with photons came from oligoclonal expansion, particularly CD8+ Temra cells. Proton therapy kept repertoires fairly stable, unlike photons, which gained effector/memory cells.

Some clones are missing from TCRdb's copy, which holds only in-frame ones; the method was immunoSEQ multiplex PCR. Here the sample spans roughly 45,000 clones, 85% being singletons. Looked up from germline, CDR1 is SGHVS and CDR2 is FNYEAQ. V dropped 4 bases and J dropped 5 bases, with 12 bases sitting between them. The CDR3 contains 14 residues. This chain links TRBV7-6 with TRBJ2-1; tentatively, D is TRBD1 (5 bases). The starting material was peripheral blood, obtained from a patient treated with photon-based radiotherapy. This TCR derives from a man in his forties or fifties with gastric cancer. Here the CDR3 reads CASSSLRQNNEQFF. The DNA of the CDR3 is TGTGCCAGCAGCTCCCTCCGACAGAACAATGAGCAGTTCTTC.